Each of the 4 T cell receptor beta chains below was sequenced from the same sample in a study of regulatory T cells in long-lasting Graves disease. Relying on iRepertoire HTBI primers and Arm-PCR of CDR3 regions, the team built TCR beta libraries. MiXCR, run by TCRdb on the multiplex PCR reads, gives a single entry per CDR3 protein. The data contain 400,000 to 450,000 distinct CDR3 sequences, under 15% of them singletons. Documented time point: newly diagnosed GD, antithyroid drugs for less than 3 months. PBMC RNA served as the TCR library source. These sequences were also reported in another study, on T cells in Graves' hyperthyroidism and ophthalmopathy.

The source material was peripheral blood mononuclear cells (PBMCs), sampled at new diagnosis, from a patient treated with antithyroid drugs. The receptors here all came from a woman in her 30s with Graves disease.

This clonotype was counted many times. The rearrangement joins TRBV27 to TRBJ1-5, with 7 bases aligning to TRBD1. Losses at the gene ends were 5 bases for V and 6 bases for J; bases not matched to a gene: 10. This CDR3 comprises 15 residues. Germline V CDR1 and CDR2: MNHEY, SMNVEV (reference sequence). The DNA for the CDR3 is TGTGCCAGCAGTCCGCAGGGGGACCGATCTCAGCCCCAGCATTTT. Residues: CASSPQGDRSQPQHF.

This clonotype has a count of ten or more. This CDR3 reads CASSLGGASNYGYTF. The CDR3 DNA follows: TGTGCCAGCAGCTTAGGAGGTGCTAGCAACTATGGCTACACCTTC. The chain uses TRBV11-2 and TRBJ1-2; D not resolved. The CDR3 consists of 15 residues. Germline CDR1 SGHAT, CDR2 FQNNGV. The V gene lost 1 base and the J gene lost 2 bases, with 11 bases spanning the gap.

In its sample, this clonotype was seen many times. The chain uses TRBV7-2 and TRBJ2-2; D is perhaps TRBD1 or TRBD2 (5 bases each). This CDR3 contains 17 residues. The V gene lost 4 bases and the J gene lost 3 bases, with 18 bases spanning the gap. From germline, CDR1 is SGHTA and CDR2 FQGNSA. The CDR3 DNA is TGTGCCAGCAGCTCACAAGGACCGGGGCGGGACACCGGGGAGCTGTTTTTT. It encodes CASSSQGPGRDTGELFF.

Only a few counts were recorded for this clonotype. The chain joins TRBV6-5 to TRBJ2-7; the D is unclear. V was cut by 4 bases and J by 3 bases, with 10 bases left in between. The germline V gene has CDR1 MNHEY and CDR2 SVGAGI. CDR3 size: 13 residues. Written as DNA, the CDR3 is TGTGCCAGCAGTTTGAATGAAGGCTACGAGCAGTACTTC. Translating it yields CASSLNEGYEQYF.